This is a list of T cell receptor beta chains from one sample in a study of blood T cell repertoires in COVID-19. The method was immunoSEQ multiplex PCR; TCRdb's version includes in-frame clones alone and lacks a portion of them. The top ten hold 3.7% of the sample, which has under 200,000 clones, approximately 87% seen once. Material for sequencing was peripheral blood. Source of these receptors: a young man with active or convalescent COVID-19. The CDR3 runs from the conserved cysteine through the conserved F or W. The order of the fields is V gene, D gene, J gene, clone size, CDR3 DNA, CDR3 protein. D genes are given only for firm matches. The size of a clone is reported for some rows only, either as once, few or many, or as a class for expanded clones.

V: TRBV7-2; D: TRBD1; J: TRBJ1-2; size: NA; DNA: TGTGCCAGCAGACCGAACTCCGACAGGGGAGTCTATGGCTACACCTTC; CDR3: CASRPNSDRGVYGYTF
V: TRBV7-2; D: NA; J: TRBJ1-5; size: NA; DNA: TGTGCCAGCAGCTTAACCCCAGATAGCAATCAGCCCCAGCATTTT; CDR3: CASSLTPDSNQPQHF
V: TRBV6-4; D: TRBD2; J: TRBJ2-1; size: NA; DNA: TGTGCCAGCAGTGCCGGACTAGCGGGAGACGAGCAGTTCTTC; CDR3: CASSAGLAGDEQFF
V: TRBV5-5; D: TRBD1; J: TRBJ2-1; size: NA; DNA: TGTGCCAGCAGCTTGTATCAGGGGGCGGGCAATGAGCAGTTCTTC; CDR3: CASSLYQGAGNEQFF
V: TRBV3-1/TRBV3-2; D: NA; J: TRBJ1-2; size: NA; DNA: TGTGCCAGCAGCCAAGGGAACAGGCAGGGTGGCTACACCTTC; CDR3: CASSQGNRQGGYTF
V: TRBV19; D: TRBD1; J: TRBJ1-1; size: NA; DNA: TGTGCCAGTAGTAGCCAGGGGGCGAACACTGAAGCTTTCTTT; CDR3: CASSSQGANTEAFF
V: TRBV9; D: NA; J: TRBJ1-6; size: NA; DNA: TGTGCCAGCAGCCCAGGGAGGGGCTTAGCTGCTACACCCCTCCACTTT; CDR3: CASSPGRGLAATPLHF
V: TRBV4-1; D: NA; J: TRBJ2-1; size: NA; DNA: TGCGCCAGCAGCATTGGGCTTCCCTCCTACAATGAGCAGTTCTTC; CDR3: CASSIGLPSYNEQFF
V: TRBV7-2; D: NA; J: TRBJ1-2; size: few; DNA: TGTGCCAGCAGCCCAGGGGCGGAGGGCTACACCTTC; CDR3: CASSPGAEGYTF
V: TRBV7-3; D: TRBD2; J: TRBJ2-7; size: NA; DNA: TGTGCCAGCAGCCCGGGGGGAAGCTCCTACGAGCAGTACTTC; CDR3: CASSPGGSSYEQYF
V: TRBV10-2; D: NA; J: TRBJ1-1; size: NA; DNA: TGCGCCAGCAGTGAAATGGGGCTGGGTACTGAAGCTTTCTTT; CDR3: CASSEMGLGTEAFF
V: TRBV5-6; D: TRBD1; J: TRBJ1-1; size: NA; DNA: TGTGCCAGCAGCTACGGGACAGGGAACACTGAAGCTTTCTTT; CDR3: CASSYGTGNTEAFF
V: TRBV3-1/TRBV3-2; D: NA; J: TRBJ1-6; size: NA; DNA: TGTGCCAGCAGCCAAGCCGTGACAGGCCGACTCCTCGATTCACCCCTCCACTTT; CDR3: CASSQAVTGRLLDSPLHF
V: TRBV7-2; D: TRBD2; J: TRBJ2-5; size: NA; DNA: TGTGCCAGCAGCCTGACTAGCGGGACGCTGGGAAAGACCCAGTACTTC; CDR3: CASSLTSGTLGKTQYF
V: TRBV19; D: NA; J: TRBJ2-3; size: NA; DNA: TGTGCCAGTCGTGGAGACACAGATACGCAGTATTTT; CDR3: CASRGDTDTQYF
V: TRBV11-2; D: NA; J: TRBJ1-2; size: NA; DNA: TGTGCCAGCAGCTTAGCGGGCAGGGGCAGCTATGGCTACACCTTC; CDR3: CASSLAGRGSYGYTF
V: TRBV12-5; D: NA; J: TRBJ2-1; size: NA; DNA: TGTGCTAGTGGTTTGGTACATCTCCCCGAGCAGTTCTTC; CDR3: CASGLVHLPEQFF
V: TRBV6-5; D: TRBD2; J: TRBJ2-2; size: NA; DNA: TGTGCCAGCAGTTACTGGGCGGGGGGTTTACCCGGGGAGCTGTTTTTT; CDR3: CASSYWAGGLPGELFF
V: TRBV5-1; D: NA; J: TRBJ1-4; size: NA; DNA: TGCGCCAGCAGCTTTCGGGGTTTAGGTGAAAAACTGTTTTTT; CDR3: CASSFRGLGEKLFF
V: TRBV19; D: NA; J: TRBJ1-1; size: NA; DNA: TGTGCCAGTAGTTATACTGGTAGGGGTCCAGGGGCTCGAGCTTTCTTT; CDR3: CASSYTGRGPGARAFF
V: TRBV20-1; D: NA; J: TRBJ1-4; size: once; DNA: TGCAGTGCTAGCCGTGGCGAAAAACTGTTTTTT; CDR3: CSASRGEKLFF
V: TRBV2; D: TRBD2; J: TRBJ2-5; size: NA; DNA: TGTGCCAGCAGTGCCCTAGCGGGAGAAGGGACCCAGTACTTC; CDR3: CASSALAGEGTQYF
V: TRBV18; D: NA; J: TRBJ1-1; size: once; DNA: TGTGCCAGCTCACTCTACGAGAACACTGAAGCTTTCTTT; CDR3: CASSLYENTEAFF
V: TRBV19; D: TRBD2; J: TRBJ2-5; size: once; DNA: TGTGCCAGTAGTATTGGGCTAGCGGGAGCCCAAGAGACCCAGTACTTC; CDR3: CASSIGLAGAQETQYF
V: TRBV27; D: NA; J: TRBJ1-6; size: NA; DNA: TGTGCCAGCAGGCAGTACAGGGAAGGTAGTCGTTCACCCCTCCACTTT; CDR3: CASRQYREGSRSPLHF
V: TRBV11-1; D: NA; J: TRBJ2-1; size: NA; DNA: TGTGCCAGCAGCTTTGGCGGGAACTACAATGAGCAGTTCTTC; CDR3: CASSFGGNYNEQFF
V: TRBV23-1; D: TRBD2; J: TRBJ2-1; size: NA; DNA: TGCGCCAGCAGTCAATACCGGGACTACTGCAATGAGCAGTTCTTC; CDR3: CASSQYRDYCNEQFF
V: TRBV29-1; D: NA; J: TRBJ1-1; size: NA; DNA: TGCAGCGTTGTGGGGGGCACTGAAGCTTTCTTT; CDR3: CSVVGGTEAFF
V: TRBV7-2; D: NA; J: TRBJ1-2; size: NA; DNA: TGTGCCAGCAGCTTAGCTGGGGGCCAAGACTATGGCTACACCTTC; CDR3: CASSLAGGQDYGYTF
V: TRBV5-1; D: NA; J: TRBJ1-1; size: NA; DNA: TGCGCCAGCAGCTTGCAGGGCCCTGTGGATGAAGCTTTCTTT; CDR3: CASSLQGPVDEAFF
V: TRBV11-2; D: NA; J: TRBJ2-5; size: NA; DNA: TGTGCCAGCAGCCTAGAGACAGGCCCGGGGGAGACCCAGTACTTC; CDR3: CASSLETGPGETQYF
V: TRBV7-9; D: NA; J: TRBJ2-6; size: NA; DNA: TGTGCCAGCAGCACCCTAAAGGGGGTCGTCGTTAGATCTGGGGCCAACGTCCTGACTTTC; CDR3: CASSTLKGVVVRSGANVLTF
V: TRBV11-3; D: NA; J: TRBJ2-3; size: NA; DNA: TGTGCCAGCAGCTTAGGTTTTGAGTGGAGCACAGATACGCAGTATTTT; CDR3: CASSLGFEWSTDTQYF
V: TRBV6-5; D: TRBD1; J: TRBJ1-2; size: NA; DNA: TGTGCCAGCAGTTACTTACAGGGGGGAAATGGCTACACCTTC; CDR3: CASSYLQGGNGYTF
V: TRBV11-3; D: NA; J: TRBJ2-7; size: few; DNA: TGTGCCAGCAAAATAAGGGGAGCAGGGGATTCCTACGAGCAGTACTTC; CDR3: CASKIRGAGDSYEQYF
V: TRBV7-9; D: TRBD1; J: TRBJ2-3; size: NA; DNA: TGTGCCAGCAGCTTAGGCGACAGGGTTCGGGATACGCAGTATTTT; CDR3: CASSLGDRVRDTQYF
V: TRBV10-3; D: TRBD1; J: TRBJ2-2; size: NA; DNA: TGTGCCACCACCGGGACAGGGGATATCGGGGAGCTGTTTTTT; CDR3: CATTGTGDIGELFF
V: TRBV5-1; D: NA; J: TRBJ1-1; size: NA; DNA: TGCGCCAGCAGCTTGGCCCACTCGGACTGGGGTAACACTGAAGCTTTCTTT; CDR3: CASSLAHSDWGNTEAFF
V: TRBV7-9; D: NA; J: TRBJ1-4; size: NA; DNA: TGTGCCAGCAGCTTAGGAACAGCCCAAGATGAAAAACTGTTTTTT; CDR3: CASSLGTAQDEKLFF
V: TRBV29-1; D: NA; J: TRBJ1-2; size: once; DNA: TGCAGCGTTGAAGTCGAGGGTTCTACGTCCTATGGCTACACCTTC; CDR3: CSVEVEGSTSYGYTF
V: TRBV27; D: NA; J: TRBJ1-1; size: NA; DNA: TGTGCCAGCAGCGGGTGGGTGAACACTGAAGCTTTCTTT; CDR3: CASSGWVNTEAFF